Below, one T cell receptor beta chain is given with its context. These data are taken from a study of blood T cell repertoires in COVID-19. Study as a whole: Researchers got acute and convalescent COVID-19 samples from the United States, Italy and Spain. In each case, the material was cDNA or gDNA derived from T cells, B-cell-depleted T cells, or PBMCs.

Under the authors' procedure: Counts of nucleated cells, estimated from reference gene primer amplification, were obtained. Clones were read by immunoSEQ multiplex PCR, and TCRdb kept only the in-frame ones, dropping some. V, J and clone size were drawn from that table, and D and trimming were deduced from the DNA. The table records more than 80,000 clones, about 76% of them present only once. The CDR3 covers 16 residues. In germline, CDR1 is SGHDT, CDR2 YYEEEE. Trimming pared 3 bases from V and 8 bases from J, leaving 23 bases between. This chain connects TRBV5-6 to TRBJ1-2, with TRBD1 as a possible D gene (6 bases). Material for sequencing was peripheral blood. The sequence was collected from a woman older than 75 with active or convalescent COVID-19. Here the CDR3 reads CASSSGGGLTGMGYTF. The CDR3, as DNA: TGTGCCAGCAGCTCAGGCGGGGGGCTAACGGGCATGGGCTACACCTTC.